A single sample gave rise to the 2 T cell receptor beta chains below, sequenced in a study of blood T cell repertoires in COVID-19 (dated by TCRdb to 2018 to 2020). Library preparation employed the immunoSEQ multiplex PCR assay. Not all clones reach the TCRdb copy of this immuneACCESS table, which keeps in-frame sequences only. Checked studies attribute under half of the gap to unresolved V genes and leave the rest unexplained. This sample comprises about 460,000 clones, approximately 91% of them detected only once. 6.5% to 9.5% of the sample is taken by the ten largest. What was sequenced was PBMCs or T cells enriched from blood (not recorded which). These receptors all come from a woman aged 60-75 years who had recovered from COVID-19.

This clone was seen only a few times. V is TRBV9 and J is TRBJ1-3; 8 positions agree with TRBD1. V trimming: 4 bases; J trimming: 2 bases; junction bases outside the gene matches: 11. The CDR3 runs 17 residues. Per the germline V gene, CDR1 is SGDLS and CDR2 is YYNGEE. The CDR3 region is CASSPLRGQGAGNTIYF. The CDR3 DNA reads TGTGCCAGCAGCCCACTCAGGGGGCAGGGAGCTGGAAACACCATATATTTT.

CDR3 in amino acids: CAGGLAGSTDTQYF. The CDR3 DNA reads as TGTGCCGGAGGACTAGCGGGGAGCACAGATACGCAGTATTTT. The chain uses TRBV5-4 and TRBJ2-3, with 12 bases identical to TRBD2. The trim removed 10 bases at V and 0 bases at J, leaving 3 bases unmatched. From germline, CDR1 is SGHNT and CDR2 YYREEE (reference sequence). The CDR3 has 14 amino acids.